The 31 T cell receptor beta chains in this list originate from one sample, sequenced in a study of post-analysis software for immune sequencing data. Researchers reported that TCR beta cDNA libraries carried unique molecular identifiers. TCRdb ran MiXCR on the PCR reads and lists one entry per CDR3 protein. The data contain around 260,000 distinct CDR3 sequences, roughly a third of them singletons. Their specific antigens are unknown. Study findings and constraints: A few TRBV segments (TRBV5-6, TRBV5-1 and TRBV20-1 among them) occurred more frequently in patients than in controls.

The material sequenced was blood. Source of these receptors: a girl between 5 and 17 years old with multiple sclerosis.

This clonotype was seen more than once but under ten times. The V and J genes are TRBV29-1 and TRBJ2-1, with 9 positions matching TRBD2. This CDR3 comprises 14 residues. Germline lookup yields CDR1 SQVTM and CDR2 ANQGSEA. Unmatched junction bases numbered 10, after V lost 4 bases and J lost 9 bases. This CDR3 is CSVASSGSRGEQFF. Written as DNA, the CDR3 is TGCAGCGTTGCTAGTAGCGGGAGCAGGGGTGAGCAGTTCTTC.

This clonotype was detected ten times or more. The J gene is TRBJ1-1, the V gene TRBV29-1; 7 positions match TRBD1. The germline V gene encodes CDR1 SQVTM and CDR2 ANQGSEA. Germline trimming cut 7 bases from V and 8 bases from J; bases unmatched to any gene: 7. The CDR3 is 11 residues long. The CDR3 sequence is CSEVQGGEAFF. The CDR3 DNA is TGCAGCGAAGTCCAGGGGGGAGAAGCTTTCTTT.

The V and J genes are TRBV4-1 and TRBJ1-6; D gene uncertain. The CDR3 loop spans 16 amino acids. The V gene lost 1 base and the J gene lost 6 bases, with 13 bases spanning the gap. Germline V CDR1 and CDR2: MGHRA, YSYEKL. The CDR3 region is CASSQGPPVPNSPLHF. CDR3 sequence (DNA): TGCGCCAGCAGCCAAGGACCCCCAGTGCCTAATTCACCCCTCCACTTT.

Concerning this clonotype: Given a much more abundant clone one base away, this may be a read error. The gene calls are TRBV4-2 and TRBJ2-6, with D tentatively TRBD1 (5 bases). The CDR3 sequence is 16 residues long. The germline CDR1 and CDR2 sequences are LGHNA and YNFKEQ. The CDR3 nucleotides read TGTACCAGCAGCCAAGATCCAGGGAATAGGGCCAACGTCCTGACTTTC. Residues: CTSSQDPGNRANVLTF.

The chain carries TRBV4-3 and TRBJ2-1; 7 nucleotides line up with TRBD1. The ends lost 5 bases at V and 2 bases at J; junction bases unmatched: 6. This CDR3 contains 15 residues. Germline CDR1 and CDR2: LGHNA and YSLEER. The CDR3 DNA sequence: TGCGCCAGCAGCGACGTTAGGGGGCCCTACAATGAGCAGTTCTTC. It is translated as CASSDVRGPYNEQFF.

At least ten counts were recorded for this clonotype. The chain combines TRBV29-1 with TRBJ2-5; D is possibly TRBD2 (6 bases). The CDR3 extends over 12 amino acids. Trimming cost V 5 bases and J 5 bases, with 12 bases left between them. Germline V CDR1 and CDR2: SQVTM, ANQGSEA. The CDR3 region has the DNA TGCAGCGTTTCAGGAGGGGAGGAGACCCAGTACTTC. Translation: CSVSGGEETQYF.

The CDR3 DNA follows: TGTGCCACCAGCTTAAAAAGGGCAGATGGGGCCAACGTCCTGACTTTC. Translation: CATSLKRADGANVLTF. The chain recombines TRBV15 with TRBJ2-6; D unresolved. The CDR3 totals 16 residues. The germline gives CDR1 LNHNV, CDR2 YYDKDF (reference sequence). Trimming left V 5 bases short and J 3 bases short, with 14 bases between.

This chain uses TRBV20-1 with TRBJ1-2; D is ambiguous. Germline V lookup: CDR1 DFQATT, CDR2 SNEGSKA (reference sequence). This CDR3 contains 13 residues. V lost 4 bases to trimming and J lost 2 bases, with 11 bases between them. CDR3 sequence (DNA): TGCAGTGCTACTAAAGGGTCCAACTATGGCTACACCTTC. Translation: CSATKGSNYGYTF.

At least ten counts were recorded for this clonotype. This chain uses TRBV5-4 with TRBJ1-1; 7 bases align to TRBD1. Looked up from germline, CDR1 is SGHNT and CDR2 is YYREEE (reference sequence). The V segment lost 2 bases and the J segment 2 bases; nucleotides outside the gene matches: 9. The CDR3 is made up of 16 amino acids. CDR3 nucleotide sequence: TGTGCCAGCAGCTTTGTCACCGGGACAGTTAACACTGAAGCTTTCTTT. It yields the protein CASSFVTGTVNTEAFF.

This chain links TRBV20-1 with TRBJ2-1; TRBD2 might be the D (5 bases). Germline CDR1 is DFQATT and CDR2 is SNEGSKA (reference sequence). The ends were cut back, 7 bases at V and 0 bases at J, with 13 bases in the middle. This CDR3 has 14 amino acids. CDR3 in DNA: TGCAGTGTGAGAGGCCGGGGCTCCTACAATGAGCAGTTCTTC. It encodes CSVRGRGSYNEQFF.

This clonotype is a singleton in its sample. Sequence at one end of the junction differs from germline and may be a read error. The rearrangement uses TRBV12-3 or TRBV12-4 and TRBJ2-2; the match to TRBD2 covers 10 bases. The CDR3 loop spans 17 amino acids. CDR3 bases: TGTGCCAGCGGTTTAGCGGTAGCGGGAGGGAACACCGGGGAGCTGTTTTTT. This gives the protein CASGLAVAGGNTGELFF.

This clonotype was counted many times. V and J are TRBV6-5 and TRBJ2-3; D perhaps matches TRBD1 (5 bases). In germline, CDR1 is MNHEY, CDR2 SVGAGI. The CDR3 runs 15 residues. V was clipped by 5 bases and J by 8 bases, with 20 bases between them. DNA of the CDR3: TGTGCCAGCAGTGCTACTCCGGACACGTCTTCTACGCAGTATTTT. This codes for CASSATPDTSSTQYF.

CDR3 in amino acids: CASSLGAKQLFF. Here the CDR3 DNA reads TGTGCCAGCAGCCTCGGAGCAAAACAGCTGTTTTTT. The chain links TRBV3-1 to TRBJ2-2; D is unclear. Trimming pared 4 bases from V and 12 bases from J, leaving 12 bases between. The germline V gene has CDR1 LGHDT and CDR2 YNNKEL (reference sequence). The CDR3 spans 12 residues.

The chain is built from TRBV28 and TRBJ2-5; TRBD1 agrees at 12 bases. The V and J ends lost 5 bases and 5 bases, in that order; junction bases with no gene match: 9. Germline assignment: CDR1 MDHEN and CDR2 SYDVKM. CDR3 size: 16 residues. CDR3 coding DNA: TGTGCCAGCAGTACAGCCGGGACAGGGGGCAGGGAGACCCAGTACTTC. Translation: CASSTAGTGGRETQYF.

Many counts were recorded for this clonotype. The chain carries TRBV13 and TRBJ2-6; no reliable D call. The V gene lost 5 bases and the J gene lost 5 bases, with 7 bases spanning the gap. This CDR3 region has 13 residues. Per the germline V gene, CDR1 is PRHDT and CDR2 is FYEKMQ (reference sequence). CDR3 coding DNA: TGTGCCAGCAGCCCGACGTGGGCCAACGTCCTGACTTTC. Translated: CASSPTWANVLTF.

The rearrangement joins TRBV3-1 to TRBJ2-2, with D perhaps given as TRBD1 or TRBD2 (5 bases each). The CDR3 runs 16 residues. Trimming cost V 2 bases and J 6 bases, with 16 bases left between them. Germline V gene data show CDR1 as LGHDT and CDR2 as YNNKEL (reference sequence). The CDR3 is CASSQKTVRGPGELFF. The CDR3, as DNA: TGTGCCAGCAGCCAAAAGACAGTTCGGGGTCCCGGGGAGCTGTTTTTT.

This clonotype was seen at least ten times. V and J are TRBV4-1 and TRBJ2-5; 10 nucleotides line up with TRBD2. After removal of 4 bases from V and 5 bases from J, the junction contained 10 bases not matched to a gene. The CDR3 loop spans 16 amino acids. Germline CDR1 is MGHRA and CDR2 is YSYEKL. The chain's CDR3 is CASSRVPGLALETQYF. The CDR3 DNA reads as TGCGCCAGCAGCCGAGTCCCGGGACTAGCGTTGGAGACCCAGTACTTC.

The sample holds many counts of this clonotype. CDR3 loop: CASRSGTISTDTQYF. The CDR3 nucleotides are TGTGCCAGCAGATCCGGGACAATTAGCACAGATACGCAGTATTTT. The chain joins TRBV7-2 to TRBJ2-3; D may be TRBD1 (6 bases). V was pared by 6 bases and J by 0 bases, with 13 bases between. Germline V gene lookup returns CDR1 SGHTA and CDR2 FQGNSA. The CDR3 covers 15 residues.

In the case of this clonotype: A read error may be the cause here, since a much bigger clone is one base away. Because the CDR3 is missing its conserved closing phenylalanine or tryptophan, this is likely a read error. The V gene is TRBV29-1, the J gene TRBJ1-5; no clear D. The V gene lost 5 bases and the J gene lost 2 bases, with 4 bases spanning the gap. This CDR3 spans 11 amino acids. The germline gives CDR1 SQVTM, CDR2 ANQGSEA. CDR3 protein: CSVRGNQPQHL. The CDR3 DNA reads TGCAGCGTTCGGGGCAATCAGCCCCAGCATTTG.

The CDR3 nucleotides are TGCAGTGCTGTGACAGCTCCCGAGCAGTACTTC. Translated: CSAVTAPEQYF. The chain carries TRBV20-1 and TRBJ2-5, with D possibly TRBD1 on 5 matching bases. The DNA end lines up better with TRBJ2-7; the J call may be wrong. CDR3 length: 11 residues. Germline loops: CDR1 DFQATT, CDR2 SNEGSKA (reference sequence).

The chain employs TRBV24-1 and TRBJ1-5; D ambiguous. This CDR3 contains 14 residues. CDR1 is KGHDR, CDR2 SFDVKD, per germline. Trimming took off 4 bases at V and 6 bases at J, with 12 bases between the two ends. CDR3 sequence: CATSERRVGQPQHF. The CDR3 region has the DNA TGTGCCACCAGTGAAAGACGGGTGGGTCAGCCCCAGCATTTT.

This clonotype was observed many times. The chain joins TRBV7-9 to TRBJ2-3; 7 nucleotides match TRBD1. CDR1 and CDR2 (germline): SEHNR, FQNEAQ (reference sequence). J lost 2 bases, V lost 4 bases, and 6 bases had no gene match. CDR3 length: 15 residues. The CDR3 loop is CASSSQGRVTDTQYF. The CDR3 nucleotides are TGTGCCAGCAGCTCACAGGGGAGAGTCACAGATACGCAGTATTTT.

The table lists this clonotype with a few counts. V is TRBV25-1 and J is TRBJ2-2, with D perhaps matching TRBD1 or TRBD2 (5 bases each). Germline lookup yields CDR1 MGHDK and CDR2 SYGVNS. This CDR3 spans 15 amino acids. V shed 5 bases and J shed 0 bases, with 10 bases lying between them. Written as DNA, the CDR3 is TGTGCCAGCAGTCGACCGGGACCGAACACCGGGGAGCTGTTTTTT. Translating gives CASSRPGPNTGELFF. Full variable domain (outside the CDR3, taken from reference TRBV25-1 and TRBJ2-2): EADIYQTPRYLVIGTGKKITLECSQTMGHDKMYWYQQDPGMELHLIHYSYGVNSTEKGDLSSESTVSRIRTEHFPLTLESARPSHTSQYLCASSRPGPNTGELFFGEGSRLTVL.

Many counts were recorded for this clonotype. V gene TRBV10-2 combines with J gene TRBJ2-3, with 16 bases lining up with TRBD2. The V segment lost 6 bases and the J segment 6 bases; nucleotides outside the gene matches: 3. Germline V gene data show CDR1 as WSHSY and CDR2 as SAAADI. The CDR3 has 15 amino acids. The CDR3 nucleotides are TGCGCCAGCAGCGGGACTAGCGGGGGGGCCGATACGCAGTATTTT. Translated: CASSGTSGGADTQYF.

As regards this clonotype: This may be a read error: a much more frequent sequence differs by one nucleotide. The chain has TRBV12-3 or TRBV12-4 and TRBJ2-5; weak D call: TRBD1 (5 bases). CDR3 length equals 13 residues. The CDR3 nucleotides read TGTACCAGCAGTTTCAGGGCACAAGAGACCCAGTACTTC. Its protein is CTSSFRAQETQYF.

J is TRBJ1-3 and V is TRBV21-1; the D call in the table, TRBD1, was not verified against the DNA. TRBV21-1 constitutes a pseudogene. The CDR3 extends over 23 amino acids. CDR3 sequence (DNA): TGTGCCAGCAGCAAAGCGGGCGGAACCTCCGGGACACCGAGTTTCATCTCTGGAAACACCATATATTTT. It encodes CASSKAGGTSGTPSFISGNTIYF.

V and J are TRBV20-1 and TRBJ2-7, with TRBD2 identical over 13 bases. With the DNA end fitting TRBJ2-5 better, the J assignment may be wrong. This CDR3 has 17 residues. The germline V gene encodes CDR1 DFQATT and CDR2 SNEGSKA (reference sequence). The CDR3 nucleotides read TGCAGTGCTACCCTGGGACTAGCGGGAATCGAATCAGAGACCCAGTACTTC. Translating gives CSATLGLAGIESETQYF.

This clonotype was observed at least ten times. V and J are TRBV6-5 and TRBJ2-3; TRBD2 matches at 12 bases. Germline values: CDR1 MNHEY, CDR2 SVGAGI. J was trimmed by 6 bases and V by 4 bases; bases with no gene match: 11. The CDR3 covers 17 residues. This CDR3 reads CASSLRLAGASGDTQYF. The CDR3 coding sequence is TGTGCCAGCAGTTTACGACTAGCGGGAGCCTCGGGGGATACGCAGTATTTT.

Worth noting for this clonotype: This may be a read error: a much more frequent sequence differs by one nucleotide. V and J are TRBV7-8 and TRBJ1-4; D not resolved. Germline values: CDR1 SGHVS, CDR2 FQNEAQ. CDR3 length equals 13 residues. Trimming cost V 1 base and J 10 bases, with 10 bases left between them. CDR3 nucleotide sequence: TGTGCCAGCAGCTTAGGTGTGATCCCAAAACTGTTTTTT. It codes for CASSLGVIPKLFF.

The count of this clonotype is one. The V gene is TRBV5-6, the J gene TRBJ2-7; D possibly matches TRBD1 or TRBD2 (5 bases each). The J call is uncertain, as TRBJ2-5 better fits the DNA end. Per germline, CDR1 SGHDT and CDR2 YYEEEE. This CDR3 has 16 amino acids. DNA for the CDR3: TGTGCCAGCAGCTTGGCCTGGGACGTGGGACAAGAGACCCAGTACTTC. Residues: CASSLAWDVGQETQYF.

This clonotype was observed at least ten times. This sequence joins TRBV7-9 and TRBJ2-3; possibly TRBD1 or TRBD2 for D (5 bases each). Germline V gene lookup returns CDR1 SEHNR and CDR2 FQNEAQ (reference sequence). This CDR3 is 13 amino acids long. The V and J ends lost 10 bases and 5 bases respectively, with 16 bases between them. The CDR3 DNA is TGTGCCACCCAGGGACCGAACAAAGATACGCAGTATTTT. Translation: CATQGPNKDTQYF.